The 23 T cell receptor beta chains reported below all come from one sample, sequenced in a study of blood T cells in healthy people across ages. It was with a sample-barcoded 5' primer and a J-beta primer mix that a second PCR of roughly 7 to 12 cycles was run. Via MiXCR, TCRdb re-called the 5' RACE reads, giving one row per CDR3 protein. This table holds 700,000 to 850,000 distinct CDR3 sequences, under 40% found once. Sequences were obtained from blood. The receptors derive from a man aged 18 to 35 in good health.

This clonotype was seen only a few times. A junction end diverges from the germline sequence, so it may reflect a read error. The genes are TRBV6-6 and TRBJ1-2; D possibly corresponds to TRBD1 (5 bases). Germline-derived CDR1 and CDR2 are MNHNY and SVGAGI (reference sequence). This CDR3 region has 16 residues. The CDR3 nucleotides are TGTGCCGGCAGTTACTCCCCGGACATTTCTAACTATGGCTACACCTTC. Its translation is CAGSYSPDISNYGYTF.

The chain combines TRBV7-2 with TRBJ1-2; weak D call: TRBD1 (5 bases). V was cut by 5 bases and J by 0 bases, with 10 bases left in between. CDR3 length: 14 residues. CDR1 is SGHTA, CDR2 FQGNSA, per germline. CDR3 DNA: TGTGCCAGCAGCACGAGGGGAGCTAACTATGGCTACACCTTC. Translating gives CASSTRGANYGYTF. The variable domain in full, completed from reference TRBV7-2 and TRBJ1-2, reads GAGVSQSPSNKVTEKGKDVELRCDPISGHTALYWYRQSLGQGLEFLIYFQGNSAPDKSGLPSDRFSAERTGGSVSTLTIQRTQQEDSAVYLCASSTRGANYGYTFGSGTRLTVV.

In regard to this clonotype: A much larger clone lies one base from this, so it may be a read error. The gene calls are TRBV29-1 and TRBJ2-1; no definite D call. The germline gives CDR1 SQVTM, CDR2 ANQGSEA. Trimming took off 0 bases at V and 13 bases at J, with 28 bases between the two ends. The CDR3 spans 17 residues. CDR3 coding DNA: TGCAGCGTTGAAGATATCGGGCTAGTTTGGCGGCCGGAGACCCAGTTCTTC. Its protein product is CSVEDIGLVWRPETQFF.

This rearrangement joins TRBV11-1 to TRBJ2-1; TRBD2 is a possible D gene (6 bases). The end of the DNA is better explained by TRBJ2-7, so the J call may be wrong. This CDR3 region has 16 residues. Germline CDR1 and CDR2: SGHAT and FQDESV (reference sequence). In nucleotides, the CDR3 is TGTGCCAGCAGCTCAATGGGGAGGAGCTCCTACAATGAGCAGTACTTC. Translating gives CASSSMGRSSYNEQYF.

This clonotype occurred once. The chain joins TRBV9 to TRBJ2-1; TRBD2 aligns across 7 bases. With V trimmed by 4 bases and J by 15 bases, 13 bases remained unmatched. This CDR3 has 13 amino acids. Germline V gene data show CDR1 as SGDLS and CDR2 as YYNGEE. The CDR3 nucleotides read TGTGCCAGCAGCTTGTCCGATCCGGGGGGACTGTTCTTC. This gives the protein CASSLSDPGGLFF. Full variable domain (rest looked up from reference TRBV9 and TRBJ2-1): DSGVTQTPKHLITATGQRVTLRCSPRSGDLSVYWYQQSLDQGLQFLIQYYNGEERAKGNILERFSAQQFPDLHSELNLSSLELGDSALYFCASSLSDPGGLFFGPGTRLTVL.

The table lists this clonotype with many counts. The rearrangement joins TRBV12-3 or TRBV12-4 to TRBJ2-7, with D perhaps TRBD2 (6 bases). CDR3 length: 14 residues. V gave up 6 bases and J gave up 2 bases, with 14 bases separating them. Written as DNA, the CDR3 is TGTGCCAGCAGCCCGGGACTTGGGGCCTACGAGCAGTACTTC. Residues: CASSPGLGAYEQYF.

This chain uses TRBV4-3 with TRBJ1-2, with D unresolved. Trimming took 0 bases from V and 9 from J, leaving 11 bases between them. Germline V gene sequence: CDR1 LGHNA, CDR2 YSLEER. This CDR3 spans 13 amino acids. The CDR3 spells CASSQDIGQSYTF. As DNA, the CDR3 is TGCGCCAGCAGCCAAGATATCGGGCAGAGCTACACCTTC.

This clonotype was seen only once. As DNA, the CDR3 is TGCGCCAGCAGGTTGCACAGGGGCACCTACAATGAGCAGTTCTTC. Amino acid sequence: CASRLHRGTYNEQFF. The chain carries TRBV5-1 and TRBJ2-1; TRBD1 matches 7 bases. V gave up 5 bases and J gave up 2 bases; unmatched junction bases: 7. In germline, CDR1 is SGHRS, CDR2 YFSETQ. CDR3 length: 15 residues. The full variable domain, with the rest looked up from reference TRBV5-1 and TRBJ2-1, is KAGVTQTPRYLIKTRGQQVTLSCSPISGHRSVSWYQQTPGQGLQFLFEYFSETQRNKGNFPGRFSGRQFSNSRSEMNVSTLELGDSALYLCASRLHRGTYNEQFFGPGTRLTVL.

CDR3 in DNA: TGCGCCAGCAGCTTCTTCAGCCCAGGGGGCCCGAACACTGAAGCTTTCTTT. It is translated as CASSFFSPGGPNTEAFF. The chain has TRBV4-1 and TRBJ1-1, with TRBD1 matching 8 bases. The germline CDR1 and CDR2 sequences are MGHRA and YSYEKL. V gave up 5 bases and J gave up 1 base; unmatched junction bases: 12. The CDR3 is made up of 17 amino acids.

A few counts support this clonotype. The V call is TRBV6-5, the J call TRBJ1-4; D not certain. This CDR3 spans 13 amino acids. Germline CDR1 is MNHEY and CDR2 is SVGAGI. V was cut by 2 bases and J by 8 bases, with 9 bases left in between. Written as DNA, the CDR3 is TGTGCCAGCAGTTACGGGGTTGGGGAAAAACTGTTTTTT. This translates into CASSYGVGEKLFF.

Points on this clonotype: Mismatch with germline at one junction end may stem from a read error. The V and J genes are TRBV12-3 or TRBV12-4 and TRBJ1-5; TRBD1 might be the D (5 bases). The CDR3 runs to 15 residues. The CDR3 loop reads CACSFGGTGNQPQHF. In DNA form, the CDR3 reads TGTGCCTGCAGTTTCGGGGGGACGGGCAATCAGCCCCAGCATTTT.

The V gene is TRBV4-3, the J gene TRBJ2-1; D gene unclear. The J call is in doubt because the DNA end fits TRBJ2-7 better. The germline CDR1 and CDR2 sequences are LGHNA and YSLEER. This CDR3 is 13 amino acids long. CDR3 in amino acids: CASSQELYNEQYF. The CDR3, as DNA: TGCGCCAGCAGCCAAGAACTTTACAATGAGCAGTACTTC.

This clonotype came up a few times. The J gene is TRBJ1-1, the V gene TRBV6-5, with TRBD1 matching over 10 bases. Looked up from germline, CDR1 is MNHEY and CDR2 is SVGAGI. The length of the CDR3 is 13 residues. The trim removed 9 bases at V and 4 bases at J, leaving 5 bases unmatched. This CDR3 is CASSTGGFTEAFF. The CDR3 DNA reads as TGTGCCAGTTCGACAGGGGGCTTCACTGAAGCTTTCTTT.

The chain couples TRBV28 to TRBJ2-4; 7 bases map to TRBD2. The assigned J gene may be wrong: the sequence end matches TRBJ2-5 better. Per the germline V gene, CDR1 is MDHEN and CDR2 is SYDVKM. The CDR3 runs 12 residues. CDR3 DNA: TGTGCCAGCGCATCGGGGGGAGAGACCCAGTACTTC. Translating gives CASASGGETQYF.

Many counts were recorded for this clonotype. V is TRBV29-1 and J is TRBJ1-2; D is ambiguous. Germline V gene data show CDR1 as SQVTM and CDR2 as ANQGSEA. This CDR3 region has 13 residues. Deletions cut 7 bases from V and 2 bases from J, with 14 bases between. The CDR3 reads CSAESLQNYGYTF. In DNA, the CDR3 is TGCAGCGCGGAATCATTACAGAACTATGGCTACACCTTC.

The V call is TRBV12-3 or TRBV12-4, the J call TRBJ2-5, with 8 bases lining up with TRBD2. J gave up 11 bases and V 2 bases, and 10 bases lay outside the gene matches. This CDR3 region has 14 residues. The CDR3 spells CASSLLGTRNEQYF. For the CDR3, the DNA is TGTGCCAGCAGTTTATTGGGGACTAGGAATGAGCAGTACTTC.

Regarding this clonotype: A junction boundary mismatches the germline segment, possibly from a read error. The chain has TRBV6-2 or TRBV6-3 and TRBJ2-3, with D perhaps being TRBD1 or TRBD2 (5 bases each). CDR1 is MNHEY and CDR2 is SVGEGT in the germline V gene. This CDR3 is 16 amino acids long. CDR3 sequence reads: CASSYSPGPAKDTRYF. The CDR3 DNA is TGTGCCAGCAGTTACTCACCGGGACCGGCGAAGGATACGCGGTATTTT.

This clonotype was found once. V and J are TRBV20-1 and TRBJ1-5; D uncertain. V shed 3 bases and J shed 2 bases, with 8 bases lying between them. The germline gives CDR1 DFQATT, CDR2 SNEGSKA (reference sequence). CDR3 length: 13 amino acids. Written as DNA, the CDR3 is TGCAGTGCTAGCTCCTGGGGCAATCAGCCCCAGCATTTT. Translation gives CSASSWGNQPQHF.

The chain joins TRBV20-1 to TRBJ2-1, with a tentative D call TRBD1 (5 bases). The CDR3 consists of 15 residues. Germline CDR1 reads DFQATT; CDR2 reads SNEGSKA (reference sequence). V was clipped by 3 bases and J by 7 bases, with 19 bases between them. In DNA, the CDR3 is TGCAGTGCTAGCTCTTCGGCAGGGTTGGGGAATGAGCAGTTCTTC. Its protein is CSASSSAGLGNEQFF.

The chain links TRBV5-1 to TRBJ2-1; either TRBD1 or TRBD2 may fit D (5 bases each). Germline loops: CDR1 SGHRS, CDR2 YFSETQ. Trimming left V 0 bases short and J 5 bases short, with 9 bases between. The CDR3 runs 14 residues. The CDR3 loop reads CASSLDLGDNEQFF. CDR3 sequence (DNA): TGCGCCAGCAGCTTGGATTTGGGGGACAATGAGCAGTTCTTC.

On this clonotype: The junction does not match germline at one end; this may be a read error. This rearrangement joins TRBV29-1 to TRBJ1-2; TRBD1 matches 8 bases. The germline V gene encodes CDR1 SQVTM and CDR2 ANQGSEA. CDR3 length: 13 amino acids. The CDR3 region is CSVLTGADYGHTF. The CDR3 coding sequence is TGCAGCGTATTGACAGGGGCTGACTATGGCCACACCTTC.

CDR3 in amino acids: CASSLVGGPSFDTQYF. The CDR3 DNA reads as TGTGCCAGCAGCTTAGTGGGAGGGCCCTCCTTCGATACGCAGTATTTT. The chain uses TRBV7-6 and TRBJ2-3; TRBD2 matches at 7 bases. Germline-derived CDR1 and CDR2 are SGHVS and FNYEAQ. The CDR3 spans 16 residues. V lost 1 base and J lost 6; bases outside the gene matches: 10.

The rearrangement uses TRBV7-9 and TRBJ1-4; unclear D gene. V was cut by 8 bases and J by 5 bases, with 9 bases left in between. The CDR3 runs to 12 residues. The germline gives CDR1 SEHNR, CDR2 FQNEAQ (reference sequence). The CDR3 region has the DNA TGTGCCAGCGGGAACAGAAATGAAAAACTGTTTTTT. It codes for CASGNRNEKLFF.